The rows below give T cell receptor beta chains drawn from one sample of a study of blood T cells in healthy people across ages. TCRdb re-called the 5' RACE reads with MiXCR, one entry per CDR3 protein. The table has approximately 730,000 distinct CDR3 sequences, 53% seen once. The sample consisted of blood. The receptors were sampled from a man older than 75 in good health. Each CDR3 is given with its conserved first and last residue. A D gene is named only where the DNA matches it firmly. The size of a clone is reported for some rows only, either as once, few or many, or as a class for expanded clones.

abundance: NA; j_gene: TRBJ2-5; v_gene: TRBV6-1; d_gene: NA; CDR3nt: TGTGCCAGCAGTGGAGGGTCCCAGTACTTC; CDR3aa: CASSGGSQYF
abundance: NA; j_gene: TRBJ2-7; v_gene: TRBV6-2/TRBV6-3; d_gene: TRBD1; CDR3nt: TGTGCCAGCAGTCAAGGACAGGGGGAACGGTACTACGAGCAGTACTTC; CDR3aa: CASSQGQGERYYEQYF
abundance: NA; j_gene: TRBJ1-6; v_gene: TRBV7-2; d_gene: NA; CDR3nt: TGTGCCAGCAGCTCCAGCTCGGGACGGGTTAATTCACCCCTCCACTTT; CDR3aa: CASSSSSGRVNSPLHF
abundance: NA; j_gene: TRBJ2-1; v_gene: TRBV29-1; d_gene: NA; CDR3nt: TGCAGCGTTGGAGACAGGTCCTATGAGCAGTTCTTC; CDR3aa: CSVGDRSYEQFF
abundance: NA; j_gene: TRBJ1-2; v_gene: TRBV6-5; d_gene: NA; CDR3nt: TGTGCCAGCAGTTCCCAGCAAAGGGACTATGGCTACACCTTC; CDR3aa: CASSSQQRDYGYTF
abundance: NA; j_gene: TRBJ2-1; v_gene: TRBV14; d_gene: TRBD2; CDR3nt: TGTGCCAGCAGCCAAGATGGGCTAGCGGGAATCAATGAGCAGTTCTTC; CDR3aa: CASSQDGLAGINEQFF
abundance: NA; j_gene: TRBJ2-5; v_gene: TRBV6-6; d_gene: TRBD2; CDR3nt: TGTGCCAGCAGTTACTCGGGGGGGAGAGGTGGGGTGGAGACCCAGTACTTC; CDR3aa: CASSYSGGRGGVETQYF
abundance: NA; j_gene: TRBJ2-1; v_gene: TRBV20-1; d_gene: TRBD2; CDR3nt: TGCAGTGCTAGGCGGGCGGGAGTCTCCAATGAGCAGTTCTTC; CDR3aa: CSARRAGVSNEQFF
abundance: NA; j_gene: TRBJ2-3; v_gene: TRBV6-2/TRBV6-3; d_gene: TRBD1; CDR3nt: TGTGCCAGCAGTCTTTTACAGGGGTGGACAGATACGCAGTATTTT; CDR3aa: CASSLLQGWTDTQYF
abundance: NA; j_gene: TRBJ2-7; v_gene: TRBV29-1; d_gene: NA; CDR3nt: TGCAGCGTTGAAGTAGATGGCAGAGGCTACGAGCAGTACTTC; CDR3aa: CSVEVDGRGYEQYF
abundance: NA; j_gene: TRBJ2-2; v_gene: TRBV7-7; d_gene: TRBD2; CDR3nt: TGTGCCGGCAGCCTCCCGGGGAGCGGGAGTATCGGCGGGGAGCTGTTTTTT; CDR3aa: CAGSLPGSGSIGGELFF
abundance: few; j_gene: TRBJ1-1; v_gene: TRBV6-5; d_gene: NA; CDR3nt: TGTGCCAGCAGTTACGCGTTGGAGGGTGGCCGGGCTGAAGCTTTCTTT; CDR3aa: CASSYALEGGRAEAFF
abundance: few; j_gene: TRBJ2-5; v_gene: TRBV7-8; d_gene: NA; CDR3nt: TGTGCCAGCAGCTTATCGGGTGGGGATGAGACCCAGTACTTC; CDR3aa: CASSLSGGDETQYF
abundance: NA; j_gene: TRBJ2-7; v_gene: TRBV7-2; d_gene: NA; CDR3nt: TGTGCCAGCAGCTTAACCCCCGAGCAGTACTTC; CDR3aa: CASSLTPEQYF
abundance: few; j_gene: TRBJ2-7; v_gene: TRBV20-1; d_gene: NA; CDR3nt: TGCAGTGCTAGAGGGGTGACTAGTCACGAGCAGTACTTC; CDR3aa: CSARGVTSHEQYF
abundance: many; j_gene: TRBJ2-4; v_gene: TRBV24-1; d_gene: NA; CDR3nt: TGTGCCACCAGTGATTCCGGGACATCCGACATTCAGTACTTC; CDR3aa: CATSDSGTSDIQYF
abundance: NA; j_gene: TRBJ2-6; v_gene: TRBV6-4; d_gene: NA; CDR3nt: TGTGCCGGCAGTATGGCCGGGAGTTCTGGGGCCAACGTCCTGACTTTC; CDR3aa: CAGSMAGSSGANVLTF
abundance: NA; j_gene: TRBJ2-7; v_gene: TRBV18; d_gene: TRBD2; CDR3nt: TGTGCCAGCTCACCGTACCTACTAGCGGCGAGCTCCTACAATGAGCAGTACTTC; CDR3aa: CASSPYLLAASSYNEQYF
abundance: NA; j_gene: TRBJ1-1; v_gene: TRBV18; d_gene: NA; CDR3nt: TGTGCCAGCTCACCATTGTGGGGCGGGGGCGAAGGTACTGAAGCTTTCTTT; CDR3aa: CASSPLWGGGEGTEAFF
abundance: few; j_gene: TRBJ2-7; v_gene: TRBV29-1; d_gene: NA; CDR3nt: TGCAGCGTTGAAGGGGGGGCAAGAAGCTCCTACGAGCAGTACTTC; CDR3aa: CSVEGGARSSYEQYF
abundance: once; j_gene: TRBJ2-5; v_gene: TRBV2; d_gene: NA; CDR3nt: TGTGCCAGCAGGGGGGGCGGGAGAGGCGAGACCCAGTACTTC; CDR3aa: CASRGGGRGETQYF
abundance: NA; j_gene: TRBJ1-2; v_gene: TRBV2; d_gene: TRBD1; CDR3nt: TGTGCCAGCAGTGCGACAGGGACCTACACCTTC; CDR3aa: CASSATGTYTF
abundance: few; j_gene: TRBJ1-2; v_gene: TRBV12-5; d_gene: NA; CDR3nt: TGTGCTAGTGGTTTGAGCTACACCTTC; CDR3aa: CASGLSYTF
abundance: NA; j_gene: TRBJ2-7; v_gene: TRBV5-1; d_gene: TRBD2; CDR3nt: TGCGCCAGCAGCTCCTCTAGCGGGTTCTCCTACGAGCAGTACTTC; CDR3aa: CASSSSSGFSYEQYF
abundance: NA; j_gene: TRBJ1-2; v_gene: TRBV2; d_gene: NA; CDR3nt: TGTGCCAGCAGTGAATCGGCAGGGAACTATGGCTACACCTTC; CDR3aa: CASSESAGNYGYTF
abundance: NA; j_gene: TRBJ2-5; v_gene: TRBV29-1; d_gene: NA; CDR3nt: TGCAGCGTTGAAGGCCGGGCAGGGGTAAAGCAGTACTTC; CDR3aa: CSVEGRAGVKQYF
abundance: NA; j_gene: TRBJ2-7; v_gene: TRBV2; d_gene: NA; CDR3nt: TGTGCCAGCAGTGAAGAGCCATCGGGACTCTACGAGCAGTACTTC; CDR3aa: CASSEEPSGLYEQYF
abundance: NA; j_gene: TRBJ2-2; v_gene: TRBV27; d_gene: TRBD1; CDR3nt: TGTGCCAGCAGTTTATGGGACAGGGGGCATGACGGGGAGCTGTTTTTT; CDR3aa: CASSLWDRGHDGELFF
abundance: NA; j_gene: TRBJ2-2; v_gene: TRBV2; d_gene: NA; CDR3nt: TGTGCCAGCAGATCGGACAGCCCCGGGGAGCTGTTTTTT; CDR3aa: CASRSDSPGELFF
abundance: few; j_gene: TRBJ2-3; v_gene: TRBV27; d_gene: TRBD2; CDR3nt: TGTGCCAGCAGTTTATGGGCGGGAGGGGTGCGCAGATACGCGTATTTT; CDR3aa: CASSLWAGGVRRYAYF
abundance: NA; j_gene: TRBJ2-1; v_gene: TRBV28; d_gene: NA; CDR3nt: TGTGCCAGCAGTTTTTTCAGAGTGGGAAACAATGAGCAGTTCTTC; CDR3aa: CASSFFRVGNNEQFF
abundance: NA; j_gene: TRBJ2-1; v_gene: TRBV3-1; d_gene: NA; CDR3nt: TGTGCCAGCAGCCAAGGAGGTCCCAACAATGAGCAGTTCTTC; CDR3aa: CASSQGGPNNEQFF
abundance: NA; j_gene: TRBJ1-1; v_gene: TRBV30; d_gene: TRBD1; CDR3nt: TGTGCCTGGGGTCAGGGGGCCGACACTGAAGCTTTCTTT; CDR3aa: CAWGQGADTEAFF
abundance: few; j_gene: TRBJ2-4; v_gene: TRBV20-1; d_gene: NA; CDR3nt: TGCAGTGCTAGAGATCAGGCCACTTTTAAGCAGTACTTC; CDR3aa: CSARDQATFKQYF
abundance: NA; j_gene: TRBJ1-4; v_gene: TRBV29-1; d_gene: TRBD1; CDR3nt: TGCAGCGTTGATATGGTCCAGGACAGGGAGGGAAAACTGTTTTTT; CDR3aa: CSVDMVQDREGKLFF
abundance: NA; j_gene: TRBJ1-1; v_gene: TRBV6-6; d_gene: NA; CDR3nt: TGTGCCAGCAGTTACGAGGGGATGGGGACTGAAGCTTTCTTT; CDR3aa: CASSYEGMGTEAFF
abundance: few; j_gene: TRBJ1-2; v_gene: TRBV20-1; d_gene: NA; CDR3nt: TGCAGTGCTTTTCCCATTGAGCCCCATGAGGGCTACACCTTC; CDR3aa: CSAFPIEPHEGYTF
abundance: NA; j_gene: TRBJ2-3; v_gene: TRBV29-1; d_gene: TRBD2; CDR3nt: TGCAGCGCCGCCGGACTAGCGGGAAACTCAGGTACGCAGTATTTT; CDR3aa: CSAAGLAGNSGTQYF
abundance: NA; j_gene: TRBJ2-5; v_gene: TRBV20-1; d_gene: NA; CDR3nt: TGCAGTGCTAGAGCACAGCAAGAGACCCAGTACTTC; CDR3aa: CSARAQQETQYF
abundance: few; j_gene: TRBJ1-5; v_gene: TRBV20-1; d_gene: NA; CDR3nt: TGCAGTGCTCCACCGGACGGTTATCAGCCCCAGCATTTT; CDR3aa: CSAPPDGYQPQHF
abundance: NA; j_gene: TRBJ2-1; v_gene: TRBV11-2; d_gene: TRBD2; CDR3nt: TGTGCCAGCAGCGTCCAGGGACTAGCTACAAATGAGCAGTTCTTC; CDR3aa: CASSVQGLATNEQFF
abundance: NA; j_gene: TRBJ2-2; v_gene: TRBV27; d_gene: TRBD2; CDR3nt: TGTGCCAGCAAGTTCGGGAGGCCCTCCACCGGGGAGCTGTTTTTT; CDR3aa: CASKFGRPSTGELFF
abundance: NA; j_gene: TRBJ2-7; v_gene: TRBV6-5; d_gene: TRBD1; CDR3nt: TGTGCCAGCAGGAGGGGGACAGGAGACCCCTACGAGCAGTACTTC; CDR3aa: CASRRGTGDPYEQYF
abundance: NA; j_gene: TRBJ2-1; v_gene: TRBV24-1; d_gene: NA; CDR3nt: TGTGCCACCAGCGATTCCGCGGGACAGAGAGACAATGAGCAGTTCTTC; CDR3aa: CATSDSAGQRDNEQFF
abundance: few; j_gene: TRBJ2-1; v_gene: TRBV3-1; d_gene: NA; CDR3nt: TGTGCCAGCAGCCCCCAGCGGGTCAATGAGCAGTTCTTC; CDR3aa: CASSPQRVNEQFF
abundance: once; j_gene: TRBJ2-5; v_gene: TRBV20-1; d_gene: TRBD1; CDR3nt: TGCAGTGCTAGAACGGACAGGGGGCAGGGAGAGACCCAGTACTTC; CDR3aa: CSARTDRGQGETQYF
abundance: NA; j_gene: TRBJ1-2; v_gene: TRBV6-6; d_gene: NA; CDR3nt: TGTGCCAGTCAGGCCGTTACTGGCTACACCTTC; CDR3aa: CASQAVTGYTF
abundance: once; j_gene: TRBJ1-6; v_gene: TRBV9; d_gene: NA; CDR3nt: TGTGCCAGCAGCGTGGCCTCAGGTGATTCACCCCTCCACTTT; CDR3aa: CASSVASGDSPLHF
abundance: NA; j_gene: TRBJ2-3; v_gene: TRBV28; d_gene: TRBD1; CDR3nt: TGTGCCAGCGGAGGGACAGGGAGGAGCACAGATACGCAGTATTTT; CDR3aa: CASGGTGRSTDTQYF
abundance: few; j_gene: TRBJ2-7; v_gene: TRBV3-1; d_gene: TRBD2; CDR3nt: TGTGCCAGCAGCCCCGACGCCGGGACTAGGGGGTACGAGCAGTACTTC; CDR3aa: CASSPDAGTRGYEQYF
abundance: NA; j_gene: TRBJ1-2; v_gene: TRBV12-3/TRBV12-4; d_gene: TRBD1; CDR3nt: TGTGCCAGCAGTCCGACAGGGGCAACGGGCGGCTACACCTTC; CDR3aa: CASSPTGATGGYTF
abundance: few; j_gene: TRBJ2-3; v_gene: TRBV21-1; d_gene: NA; CDR3nt: TGTGCCAGCAGCAAAGGGGGCCCGGGGGGAGCGTATTTT; CDR3aa: CASSKGGPGGAYF
abundance: few; j_gene: TRBJ1-4; v_gene: TRBV28; d_gene: NA; CDR3nt: TGTGCCAGCAGTTTACCTCCAGATAATGAAAAACTGTTTTTT; CDR3aa: CASSLPPDNEKLFF
abundance: NA; j_gene: TRBJ2-1; v_gene: TRBV24-1; d_gene: NA; CDR3nt: TGTGCCACCAGTGACCCGGCCGGGACCAGGCCCAATGAGCAGTTCTTC; CDR3aa: CATSDPAGTRPNEQFF
abundance: NA; j_gene: TRBJ2-1; v_gene: TRBV4-1; d_gene: TRBD2; CDR3nt: TGCGCCAGCAGCCAAGAGGGCAGCGGGAGGTTGGATGAGCAGTTCTTC; CDR3aa: CASSQEGSGRLDEQFF
abundance: NA; j_gene: TRBJ1-5; v_gene: TRBV6-5; d_gene: NA; CDR3nt: TGTGCCAGCAGTTACGGGGGGGCTGACAATCAGCCCCAGCATTTT; CDR3aa: CASSYGGADNQPQHF
abundance: NA; j_gene: TRBJ2-3; v_gene: TRBV7-3; d_gene: TRBD2; CDR3nt: TGTGCCAGCAGCTTAGGCGGGAGTCCGACAGATACGCAGTATTTT; CDR3aa: CASSLGGSPTDTQYF
abundance: NA; j_gene: TRBJ1-2; v_gene: TRBV12-3/TRBV12-4; d_gene: NA; CDR3nt: TGTGCCAGCAGTTTAGCAGGAGGGGCCTATGGCTACACCTTC; CDR3aa: CASSLAGGAYGYTF
abundance: NA; j_gene: TRBJ2-3; v_gene: TRBV6-1; d_gene: TRBD2; CDR3nt: TGTGCCAGCAGTGACGCGGGAGACCGTACGCAGTATTTT; CDR3aa: CASSDAGDRTQYF